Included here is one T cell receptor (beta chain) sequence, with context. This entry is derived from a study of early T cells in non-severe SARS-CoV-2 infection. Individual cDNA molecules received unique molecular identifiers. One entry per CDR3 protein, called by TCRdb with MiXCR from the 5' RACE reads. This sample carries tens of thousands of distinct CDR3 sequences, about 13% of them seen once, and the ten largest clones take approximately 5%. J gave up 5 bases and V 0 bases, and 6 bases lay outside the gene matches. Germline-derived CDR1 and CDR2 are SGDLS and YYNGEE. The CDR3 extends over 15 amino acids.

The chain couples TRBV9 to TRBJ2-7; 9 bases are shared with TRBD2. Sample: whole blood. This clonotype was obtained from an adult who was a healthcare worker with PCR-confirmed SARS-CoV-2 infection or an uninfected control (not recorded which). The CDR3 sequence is CASSVGVAGAHEQYF. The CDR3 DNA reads TGTGCCAGCAGCGTAGGAGTAGCGGGAGCCCACGAGCAGTACTTC.